This TCR beta chain was sequenced during a study of blood T cell repertoires in COVID-19. V was clipped by 4 bases and J by 3 bases, with 4 bases between them. CDR3 size: 12 residues. Germline V gene lookup returns CDR1 MNHEY and CDR2 SVGAGI. Data came from immunoSEQ multiplex PCR; TCRdb stores just in-frame clones and leaves some out. The table lists about 300,000 clones, about 91% of them singletons. What was sequenced was peripheral blood. This TCR was sampled from a woman in her twenties or thirties who had recovered from COVID-19. This chain connects TRBV6-5 to TRBJ1-3; D gene unclear. The CDR3 DNA reads as TGTGCCAGCAGTTCCATTGGAAACACCATATATTTT. It encodes CASSSIGNTIYF.